Each of the 6 T cell receptor beta chains below was sequenced from the same sample in a study of cytomegalovirus exposure and HLA in healthy donors. 13 Jbeta primers and 60 Vbeta primers were used for the PCR. TCRdb keeps only in-frame clones here, not all; method: immunoSEQ multiplex PCR. Of nearly 110,000 clones in the sample, under 80% were seen once. The sequenced material came from PBMCs. The source is a woman between 40 and 50 years old in good health and CMV-seropositive.

V is TRBV5-1 and J is TRBJ2-1; 7 nucleotides align to TRBD2. This CDR3 is 13 amino acids long. Germline loops: CDR1 SGHRS, CDR2 YFSETQ. V was pared by 6 bases and J by 8 bases, with 8 bases of the junction left unmatched. This CDR3 reads CASTRGVSDEQFF. In nucleotides, the CDR3 is TGCGCCAGCACCCGGGGGGTTAGCGATGAGCAGTTCTTC.

This clone turned up a few times. The chain has TRBV4-2 and TRBJ1-4; TRBD1 agrees at 9 bases. V lost 0 bases to trimming and J lost 4 bases; unmatched junction nucleotides: 6. CDR3 length equals 17 residues. In germline, CDR1 is LGHNA, CDR2 YNFKEQ. The CDR3 protein is CASSQDPGQGNNEKLFF. As DNA, the CDR3 is TGTGCCAGCAGCCAAGATCCGGGACAGGGAAATAATGAAAAACTGTTTTTT.

The chain employs TRBV6-5 and TRBJ2-7, with 7 bases identical to TRBD2. This CDR3 has 13 amino acids. After removal of 6 bases from V and 3 bases from J, the junction contained 5 bases not matched to a gene. Germline V lookup: CDR1 MNHEY, CDR2 SVGAGI. The CDR3 protein is CASSITSDYEQYF. The CDR3 nucleotides are TGTGCCAGCAGCATCACTAGCGACTACGAGCAGTACTTC.

This clone has only a few counts. The chain couples TRBV4-2 to TRBJ2-5; the match to TRBD1 covers 9 bases. Germline V gene sequence: CDR1 LGHNA, CDR2 YNFKEQ. CDR3 length: 17 amino acids. J was trimmed by 5 bases and V by 0 bases; bases with no gene match: 10. The CDR3 protein is CASSQDNTRTGAETQYF. DNA for the CDR3: TGTGCCAGCAGCCAAGACAATACACGGACAGGGGCGGAGACCCAGTACTTC.

V gene TRBV4-1 combines with J gene TRBJ2-7, with D possibly TRBD1 on 5 matching bases. Germline assignment: CDR1 MGHRA and CDR2 YSYEKL. The ends were cut back, 2 bases at V and 0 bases at J, with 8 bases in the middle. The CDR3 consists of 14 residues. For the CDR3, the DNA is TGCGCCAGCAGCCAATGGGGCGTCTCCTACGAGCAGTACTTC. Its translation: CASSQWGVSYEQYF.

This clone was detected only a few times. This sequence joins TRBV5-6 and TRBJ1-1; no clear D. V lost 4 bases, J lost 0 bases, and 10 bases lay in between. The CDR3 has 14 residues. Looked up from germline, CDR1 is SGHDT and CDR2 is YYEEEE. This CDR3 is CASSRGGVNTEAFF. In nucleotides, the CDR3 is TGTGCCAGCAGCCGGGGTGGAGTGAACACTGAAGCTTTCTTT.